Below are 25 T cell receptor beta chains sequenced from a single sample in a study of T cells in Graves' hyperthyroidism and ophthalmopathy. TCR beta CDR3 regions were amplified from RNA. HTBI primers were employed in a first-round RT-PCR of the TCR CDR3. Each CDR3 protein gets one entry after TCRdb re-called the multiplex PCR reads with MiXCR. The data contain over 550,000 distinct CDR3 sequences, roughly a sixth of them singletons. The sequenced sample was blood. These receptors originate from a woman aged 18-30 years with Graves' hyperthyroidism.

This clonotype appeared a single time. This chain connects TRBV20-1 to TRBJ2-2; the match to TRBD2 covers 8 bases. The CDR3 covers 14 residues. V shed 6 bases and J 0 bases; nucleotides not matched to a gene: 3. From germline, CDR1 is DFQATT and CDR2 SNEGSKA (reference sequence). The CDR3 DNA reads TGCAGTGCCACTAGCGGCCCGAACACCGGGGAGCTGTTTTTT. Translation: CSATSGPNTGELFF.

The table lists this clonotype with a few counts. CDR3 residues: CASSFNLAEQYF. The DNA of the CDR3 is TGTGCCAGCAGCTTTAACCTGGCCGAGCAGTACTTC. The rearrangement joins TRBV7-2 to TRBJ2-7; D gene uncertain. The CDR3 spans 12 residues. Germline V gene sequence: CDR1 SGHTA, CDR2 FQGNSA. The germline V and J ends were trimmed by 3 bases and 6 bases, with 9 bases remaining between them.

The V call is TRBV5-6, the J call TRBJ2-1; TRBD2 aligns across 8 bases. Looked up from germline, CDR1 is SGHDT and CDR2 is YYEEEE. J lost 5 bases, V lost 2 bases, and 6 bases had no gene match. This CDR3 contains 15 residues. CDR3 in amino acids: CASSLLAAGDNEQFF. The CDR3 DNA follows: TGTGCCAGCAGCTTACTAGCGGCAGGGGACAATGAGCAGTTCTTC.

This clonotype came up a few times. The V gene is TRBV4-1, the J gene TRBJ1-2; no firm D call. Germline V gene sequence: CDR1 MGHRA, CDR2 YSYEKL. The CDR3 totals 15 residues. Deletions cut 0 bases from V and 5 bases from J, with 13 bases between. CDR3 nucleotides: TGCGCCAGCAGCCAAGAAGTATCGGGGATTTATGGCTACACCTTC. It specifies CASSQEVSGIYGYTF.

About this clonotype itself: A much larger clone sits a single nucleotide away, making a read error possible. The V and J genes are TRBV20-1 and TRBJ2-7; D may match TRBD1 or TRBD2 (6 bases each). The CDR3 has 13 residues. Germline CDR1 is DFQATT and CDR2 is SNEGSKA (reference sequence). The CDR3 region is CSASKPGAYERYF. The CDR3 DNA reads TGCAGTGCTAGTAAGCCGGGGGCCTACGAGCGGTACTTC.

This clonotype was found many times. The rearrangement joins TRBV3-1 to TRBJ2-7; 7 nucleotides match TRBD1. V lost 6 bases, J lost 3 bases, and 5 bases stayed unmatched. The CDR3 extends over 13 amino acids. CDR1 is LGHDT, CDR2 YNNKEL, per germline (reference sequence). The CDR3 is CASRPNRGYEQYF. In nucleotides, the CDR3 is TGTGCCAGCAGGCCAAACAGGGGCTACGAGCAGTACTTC.

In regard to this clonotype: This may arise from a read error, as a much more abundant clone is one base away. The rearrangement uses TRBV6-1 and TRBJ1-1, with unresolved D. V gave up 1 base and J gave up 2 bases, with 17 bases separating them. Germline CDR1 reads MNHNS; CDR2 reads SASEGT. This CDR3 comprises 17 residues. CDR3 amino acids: CASSEELALTFNTEAFF. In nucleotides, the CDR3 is TGTGCCAGCAGTGAAGAGCTTGCCTTAACGTTTAACACTGAAGCTTTCTTT.

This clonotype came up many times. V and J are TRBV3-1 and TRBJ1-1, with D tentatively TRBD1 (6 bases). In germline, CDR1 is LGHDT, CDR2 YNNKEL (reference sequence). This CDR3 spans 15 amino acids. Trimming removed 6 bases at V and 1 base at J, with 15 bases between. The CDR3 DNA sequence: TGTGCCAGCAGGAAGTTGGGGGCTGCGAACACTGAAGCTTTCTTT. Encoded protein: CASRKLGAANTEAFF.

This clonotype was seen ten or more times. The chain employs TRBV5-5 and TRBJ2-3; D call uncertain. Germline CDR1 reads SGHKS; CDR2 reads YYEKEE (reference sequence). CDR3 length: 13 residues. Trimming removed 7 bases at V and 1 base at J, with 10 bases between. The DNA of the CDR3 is TGTGCCAGCGGCCCCCTTGGCACAGATACGCAGTATTTT. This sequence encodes CASGPLGTDTQYF.

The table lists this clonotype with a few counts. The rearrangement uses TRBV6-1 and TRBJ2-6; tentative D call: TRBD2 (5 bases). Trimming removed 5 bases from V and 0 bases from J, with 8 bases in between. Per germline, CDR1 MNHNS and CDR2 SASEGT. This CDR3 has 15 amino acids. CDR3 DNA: TGTGCCAGCAGTTCGGGGTTCTCTGGGGCCAACGTCCTGACTTTC. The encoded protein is CASSSGFSGANVLTF.

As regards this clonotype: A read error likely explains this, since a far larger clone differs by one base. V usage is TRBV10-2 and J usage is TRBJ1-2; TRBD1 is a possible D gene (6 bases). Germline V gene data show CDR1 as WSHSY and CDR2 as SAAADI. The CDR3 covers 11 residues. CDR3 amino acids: CASRQGYGYAF. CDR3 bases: TGCGCCAGCAGACAGGGCTATGGCTACGCCTTC.

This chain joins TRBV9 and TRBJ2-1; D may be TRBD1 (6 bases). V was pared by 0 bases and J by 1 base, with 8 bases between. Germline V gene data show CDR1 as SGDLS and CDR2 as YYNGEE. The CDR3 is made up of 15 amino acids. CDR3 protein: CASSVDRASYNEQFF. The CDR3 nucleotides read TGTGCCAGCAGCGTAGACAGGGCTTCCTACAATGAGCAGTTCTTC.

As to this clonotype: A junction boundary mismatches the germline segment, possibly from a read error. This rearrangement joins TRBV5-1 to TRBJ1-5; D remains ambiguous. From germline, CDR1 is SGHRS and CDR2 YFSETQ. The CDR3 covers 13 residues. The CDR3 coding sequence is TGCGCCAGCAGCTTGGGGCAGAATCGGCCCCAGCATTTT. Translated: CASSLGQNRPQHF.

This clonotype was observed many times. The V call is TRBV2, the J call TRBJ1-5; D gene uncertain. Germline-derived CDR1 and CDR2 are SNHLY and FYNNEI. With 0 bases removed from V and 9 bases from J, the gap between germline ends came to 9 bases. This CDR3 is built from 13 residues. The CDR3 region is CASSEARQGPQHF. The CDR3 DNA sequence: TGTGCCAGCAGTGAAGCGAGGCAAGGGCCCCAGCATTTT.

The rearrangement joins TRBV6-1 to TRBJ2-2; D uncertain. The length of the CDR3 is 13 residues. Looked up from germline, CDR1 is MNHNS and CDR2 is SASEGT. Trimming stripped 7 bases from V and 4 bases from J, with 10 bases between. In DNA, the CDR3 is TGTGCCAGCACCCCAGAGAGCACCGGGGAGCTGTTTTTT. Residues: CASTPESTGELFF.

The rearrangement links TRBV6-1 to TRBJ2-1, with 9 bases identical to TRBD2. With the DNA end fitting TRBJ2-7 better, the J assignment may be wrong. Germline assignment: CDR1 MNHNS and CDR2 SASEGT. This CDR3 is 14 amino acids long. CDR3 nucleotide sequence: TGTGCCAGCAGACAAGCGGGGGGCCACAATGAGCAGTACTTC. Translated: CASRQAGGHNEQYF.

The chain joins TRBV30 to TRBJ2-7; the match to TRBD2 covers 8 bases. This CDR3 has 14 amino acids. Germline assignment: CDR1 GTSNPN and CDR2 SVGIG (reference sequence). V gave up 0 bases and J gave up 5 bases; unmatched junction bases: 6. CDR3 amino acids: CAWSVSGTGDEQYF. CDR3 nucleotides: TGTGCCTGGAGTGTTAGCGGGACTGGGGACGAGCAGTACTTC.

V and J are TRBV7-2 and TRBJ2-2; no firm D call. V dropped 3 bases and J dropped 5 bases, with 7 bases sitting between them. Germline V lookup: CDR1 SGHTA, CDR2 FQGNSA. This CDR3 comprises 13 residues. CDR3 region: CASSFERTGELFF. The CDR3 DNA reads TGTGCCAGCAGCTTTGAGAGGACCGGGGAGCTGTTTTTT.

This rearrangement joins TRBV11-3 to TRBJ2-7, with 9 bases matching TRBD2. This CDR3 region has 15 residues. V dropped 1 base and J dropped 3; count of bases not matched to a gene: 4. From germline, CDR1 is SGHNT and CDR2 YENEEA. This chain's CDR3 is CASSLGASGVYEQYF. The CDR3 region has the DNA TGTGCCAGCAGCTTAGGGGCTAGCGGGGTCTACGAGCAGTACTTC.

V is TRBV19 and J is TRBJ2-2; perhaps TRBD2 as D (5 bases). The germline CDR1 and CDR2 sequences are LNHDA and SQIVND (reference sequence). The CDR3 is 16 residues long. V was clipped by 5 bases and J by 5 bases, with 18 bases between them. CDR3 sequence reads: CASSSDYPGGTGELFF. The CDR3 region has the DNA TGTGCCAGTAGTTCTGACTACCCCGGTGGGACCGGGGAGCTGTTTTTT.

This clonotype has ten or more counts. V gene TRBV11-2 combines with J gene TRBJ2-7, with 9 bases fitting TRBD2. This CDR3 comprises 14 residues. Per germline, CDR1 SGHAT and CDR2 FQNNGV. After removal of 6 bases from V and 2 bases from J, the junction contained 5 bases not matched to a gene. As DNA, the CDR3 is TGTGCCAGCAGGACAGCGGGGGGCCCCTACGAGCAGTACTTC. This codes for CASRTAGGPYEQYF. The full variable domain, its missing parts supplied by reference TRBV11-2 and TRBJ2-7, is EAGVAQSPRYKIIEKRQSVAFWCNPISGHATLYWYQQILGQGPKLLIQFQNNGVVDDSQLPKDRFSAERLKGVDSTLKIQPAKLEDSAVYLCASRTAGGPYEQYFGPGTRLTVT.

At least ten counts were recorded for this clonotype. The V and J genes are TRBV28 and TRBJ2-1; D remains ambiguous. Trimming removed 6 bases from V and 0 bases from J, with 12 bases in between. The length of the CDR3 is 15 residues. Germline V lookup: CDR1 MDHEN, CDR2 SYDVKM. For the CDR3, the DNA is TGTGCCAGCAGCCCCCCAGCGCGCTCCTACAATGAGCAGTTCTTC. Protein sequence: CASSPPARSYNEQFF.

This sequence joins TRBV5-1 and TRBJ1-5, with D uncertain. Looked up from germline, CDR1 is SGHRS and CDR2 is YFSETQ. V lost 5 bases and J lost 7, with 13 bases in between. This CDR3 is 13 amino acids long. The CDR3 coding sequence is TGCGCCAGCAGGGACGGGCTGGGGCAGCCCCAGCATTTT. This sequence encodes CASRDGLGQPQHF.

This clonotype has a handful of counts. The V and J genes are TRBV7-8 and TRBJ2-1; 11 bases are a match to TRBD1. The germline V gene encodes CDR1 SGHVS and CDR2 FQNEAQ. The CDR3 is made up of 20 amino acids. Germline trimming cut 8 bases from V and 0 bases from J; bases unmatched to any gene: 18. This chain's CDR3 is CASSPRTGTGGFYSYNEQFF. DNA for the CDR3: TGTGCCAGCTCACCACGCACCGGGACAGGGGGATTCTACTCCTACAATGAGCAGTTCTTC.

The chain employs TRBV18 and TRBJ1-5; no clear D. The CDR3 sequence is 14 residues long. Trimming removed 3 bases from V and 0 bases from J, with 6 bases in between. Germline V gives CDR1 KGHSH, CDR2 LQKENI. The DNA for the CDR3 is TGTGCCAGCTCACCGCCTGATAGCAATCAGCCCCAGCATTTT. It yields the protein CASSPPDSNQPQHF.